This T cell receptor beta chain was observed in a study of hypomethylating agent response in myelodysplastic syndrome. Per the germline V gene, CDR1 is SGHVS and CDR2 is FNYEAQ. Trimming cost V 4 bases and J 4 bases; bases outside gene matches: 4. The CDR3 runs 14 residues. Bulk bone marrow was analyzed without sorting T-cell subsets. Survey resolution used two replicates of roughly 200 ng, totaling about 400 ng DNA. Assay used: immunoSEQ multiplex PCR; TCRdb lists only in-frame clones, some missing. The sample consists of about 5,700 clones, over 65% of them appearing once. Comment on this clone: Its specificity is unknown.

The study's findings and limits: No significant post-treatment change in richness, rarefaction diversity or clonality, across all patients or response groups.

This sequence was found in a human donor with myelodysplastic syndrome. The V and J genes are TRBV7-6 and TRBJ2-1; 7 nucleotides line up with TRBD2. Sequenced here: bone marrow, sampled before or after starting hypomethylating agent treatment for myelodysplastic syndrome (not recorded which). CDR3 region: CASSSGGPYNEQFF. The CDR3 nucleotides read TGTGCCAGCAGCTCGGGGGGACCGTACAATGAGCAGTTCTTC.